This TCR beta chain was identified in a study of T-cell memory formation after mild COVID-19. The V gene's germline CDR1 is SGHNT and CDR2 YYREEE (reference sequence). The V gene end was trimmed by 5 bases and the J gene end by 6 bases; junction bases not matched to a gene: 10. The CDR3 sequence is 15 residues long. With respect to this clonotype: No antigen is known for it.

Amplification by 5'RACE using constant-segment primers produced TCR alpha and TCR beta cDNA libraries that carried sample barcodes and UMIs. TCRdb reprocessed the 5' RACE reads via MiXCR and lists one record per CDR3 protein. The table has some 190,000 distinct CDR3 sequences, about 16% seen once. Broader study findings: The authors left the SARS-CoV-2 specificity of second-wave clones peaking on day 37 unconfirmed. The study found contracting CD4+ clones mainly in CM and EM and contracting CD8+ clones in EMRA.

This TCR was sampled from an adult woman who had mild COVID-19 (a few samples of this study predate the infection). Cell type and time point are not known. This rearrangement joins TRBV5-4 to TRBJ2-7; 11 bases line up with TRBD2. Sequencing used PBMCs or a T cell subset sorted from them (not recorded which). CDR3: CASSPPTSGIGEQYF. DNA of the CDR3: TGTGCCAGCAGTCCCCCGACTAGCGGGATTGGCGAGCAGTACTTC.